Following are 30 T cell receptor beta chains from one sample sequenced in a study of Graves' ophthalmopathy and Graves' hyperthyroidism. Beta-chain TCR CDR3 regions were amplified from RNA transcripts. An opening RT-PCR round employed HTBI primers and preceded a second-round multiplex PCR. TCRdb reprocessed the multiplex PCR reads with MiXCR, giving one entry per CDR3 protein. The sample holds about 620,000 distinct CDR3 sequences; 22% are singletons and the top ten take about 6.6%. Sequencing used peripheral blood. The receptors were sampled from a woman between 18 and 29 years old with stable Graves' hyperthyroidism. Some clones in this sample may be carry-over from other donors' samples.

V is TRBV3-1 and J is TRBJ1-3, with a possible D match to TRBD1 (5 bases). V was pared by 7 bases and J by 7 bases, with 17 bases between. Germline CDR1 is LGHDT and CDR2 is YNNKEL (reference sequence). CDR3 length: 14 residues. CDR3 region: CASTLSAGENTIYF. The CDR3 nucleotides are TGTGCCAGCACCCTAAGTGCGGGGGAGAACACCATATATTTT.

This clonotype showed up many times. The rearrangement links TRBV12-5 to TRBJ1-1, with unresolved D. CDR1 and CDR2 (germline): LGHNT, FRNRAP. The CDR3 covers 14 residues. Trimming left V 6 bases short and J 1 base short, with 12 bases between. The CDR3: CASGPTNKNTEAFF. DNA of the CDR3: TGTGCTAGTGGGCCCACAAATAAGAACACTGAAGCTTTCTTT.

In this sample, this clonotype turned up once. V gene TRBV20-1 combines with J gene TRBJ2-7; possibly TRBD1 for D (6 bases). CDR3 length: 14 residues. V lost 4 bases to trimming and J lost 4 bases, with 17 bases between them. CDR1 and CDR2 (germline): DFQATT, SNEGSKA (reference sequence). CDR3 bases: TGCAGTGCTACCCAGAGCCCCCAGGGGTACGAGCAGTACTTC. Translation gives CSATQSPQGYEQYF.

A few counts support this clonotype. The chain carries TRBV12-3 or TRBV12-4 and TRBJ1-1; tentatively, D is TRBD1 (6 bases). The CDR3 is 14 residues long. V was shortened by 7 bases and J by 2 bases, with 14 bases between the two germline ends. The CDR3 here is CASTKEGGNTEAFF. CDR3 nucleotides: TGTGCCAGCACCAAAGAAGGGGGAAACACTGAAGCTTTCTTT.

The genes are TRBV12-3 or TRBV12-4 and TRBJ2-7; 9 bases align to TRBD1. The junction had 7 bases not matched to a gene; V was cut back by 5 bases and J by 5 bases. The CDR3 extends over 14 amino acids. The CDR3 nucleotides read TGTGCCAGCAGTCCCAGGGACAGGGAAGACGAGCAGTACTTC. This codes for CASSPRDREDEQYF.

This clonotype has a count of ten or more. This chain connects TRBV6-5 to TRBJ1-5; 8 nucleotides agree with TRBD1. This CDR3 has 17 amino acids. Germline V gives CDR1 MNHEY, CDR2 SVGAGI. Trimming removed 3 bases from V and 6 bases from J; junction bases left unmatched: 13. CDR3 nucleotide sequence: TGTGCCAGCAGTTATTCGTCCCGGGACAGGTACGGTCAGCCCCAGCATTTT. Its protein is CASSYSSRDRYGQPQHF.

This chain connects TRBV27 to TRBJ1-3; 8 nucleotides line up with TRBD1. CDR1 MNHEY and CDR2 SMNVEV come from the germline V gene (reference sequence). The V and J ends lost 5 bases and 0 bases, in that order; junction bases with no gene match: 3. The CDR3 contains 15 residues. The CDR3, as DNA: TGTGCCAGCAGTCGACAGGGGAGCTCTGGAAACACCATATATTTT. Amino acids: CASSRQGSSGNTIYF.

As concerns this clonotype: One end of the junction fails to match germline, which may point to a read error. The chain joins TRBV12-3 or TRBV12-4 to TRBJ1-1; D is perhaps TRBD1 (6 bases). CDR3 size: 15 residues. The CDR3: CASSTFLGGYTDAFF. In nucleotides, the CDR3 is TGTGCCAGCAGTACCTTTTTGGGGGGCTACACTGATGCTTTCTTT.

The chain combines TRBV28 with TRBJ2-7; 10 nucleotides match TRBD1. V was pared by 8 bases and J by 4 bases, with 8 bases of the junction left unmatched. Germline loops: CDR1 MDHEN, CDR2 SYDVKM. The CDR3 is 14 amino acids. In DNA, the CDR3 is TGTGCCAGCGAGGCGACAGGGGGCACGTACGAGCAGTACTTC. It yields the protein CASEATGGTYEQYF.

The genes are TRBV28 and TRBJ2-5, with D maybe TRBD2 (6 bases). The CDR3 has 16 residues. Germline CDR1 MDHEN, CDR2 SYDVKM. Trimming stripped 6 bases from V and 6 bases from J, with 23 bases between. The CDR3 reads CASSVPRSQGGKTQYF. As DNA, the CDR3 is TGTGCCAGCAGCGTCCCCCGGAGCCAGGGAGGAAAGACCCAGTACTTC.

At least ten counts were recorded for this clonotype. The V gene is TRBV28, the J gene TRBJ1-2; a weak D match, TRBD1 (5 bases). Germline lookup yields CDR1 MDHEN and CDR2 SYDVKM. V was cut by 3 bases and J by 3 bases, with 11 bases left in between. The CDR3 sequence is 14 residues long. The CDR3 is CASSLIRVHYGYTF. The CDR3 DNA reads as TGTGCCAGCAGTTTGATCAGGGTCCACTATGGCTACACCTTC.

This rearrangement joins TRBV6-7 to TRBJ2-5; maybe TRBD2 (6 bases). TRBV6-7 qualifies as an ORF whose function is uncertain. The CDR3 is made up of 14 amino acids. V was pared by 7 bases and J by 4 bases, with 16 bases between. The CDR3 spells CASTLPGLLETQYF. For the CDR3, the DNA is TGTGCCAGCACCTTACCGGGACTCCTAGAGACCCAGTACTTC.

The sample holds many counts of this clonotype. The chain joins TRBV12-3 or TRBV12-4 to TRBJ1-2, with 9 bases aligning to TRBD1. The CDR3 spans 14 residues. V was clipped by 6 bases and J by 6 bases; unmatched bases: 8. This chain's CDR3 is CASRTGTGKDGYTF. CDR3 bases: TGTGCCAGCAGGACCGGGACAGGGAAGGATGGCTACACCTTC.

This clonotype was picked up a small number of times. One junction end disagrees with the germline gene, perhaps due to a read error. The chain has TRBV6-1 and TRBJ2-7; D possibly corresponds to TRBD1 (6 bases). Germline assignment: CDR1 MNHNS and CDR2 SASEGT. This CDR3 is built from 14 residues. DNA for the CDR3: TGTGTCAGCACCGGGACATCCCACGCCTACGAGCAGTACTTC. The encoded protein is CVSTGTSHAYEQYF.

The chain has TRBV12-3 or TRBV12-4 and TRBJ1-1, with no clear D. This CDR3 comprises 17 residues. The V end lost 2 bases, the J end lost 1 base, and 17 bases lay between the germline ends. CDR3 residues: CASSLFGRSRSNTEAFF. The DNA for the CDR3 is TGTGCCAGCAGTTTATTTGGCAGGTCTAGATCGAACACTGAAGCTTTCTTT.

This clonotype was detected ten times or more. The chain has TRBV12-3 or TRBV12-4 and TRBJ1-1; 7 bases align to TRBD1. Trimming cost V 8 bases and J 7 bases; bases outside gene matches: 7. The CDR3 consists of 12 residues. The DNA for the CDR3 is TGTGCCAGCGGCCAGGGACAGCATGAAGCTTTCTTT. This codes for CASGQGQHEAFF.

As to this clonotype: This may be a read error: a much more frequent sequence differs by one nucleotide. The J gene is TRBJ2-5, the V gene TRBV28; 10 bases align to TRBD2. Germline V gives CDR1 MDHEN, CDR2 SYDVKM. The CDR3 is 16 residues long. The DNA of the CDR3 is TGTGCCAGCAGCCAAGGGCTAGCGGGAGCAAAAGAGACCCAGCACTTC. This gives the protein CASSQGLAGAKETQHF.

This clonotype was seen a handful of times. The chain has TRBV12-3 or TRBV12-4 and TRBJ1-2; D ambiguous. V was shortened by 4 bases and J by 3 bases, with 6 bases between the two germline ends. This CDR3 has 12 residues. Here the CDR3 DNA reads TGTGCCAGCAGTTCTCAAGACTATGGCTACACCTTC. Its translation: CASSSQDYGYTF.

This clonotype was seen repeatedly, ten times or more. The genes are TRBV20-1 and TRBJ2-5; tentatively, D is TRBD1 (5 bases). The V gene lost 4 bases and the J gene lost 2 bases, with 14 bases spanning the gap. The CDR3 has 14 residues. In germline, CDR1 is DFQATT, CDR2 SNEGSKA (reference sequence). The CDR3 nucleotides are TGCAGTGCTAACATCCTAGGGGATCAAGAGACCCAGTACTTC. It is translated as CSANILGDQETQYF.

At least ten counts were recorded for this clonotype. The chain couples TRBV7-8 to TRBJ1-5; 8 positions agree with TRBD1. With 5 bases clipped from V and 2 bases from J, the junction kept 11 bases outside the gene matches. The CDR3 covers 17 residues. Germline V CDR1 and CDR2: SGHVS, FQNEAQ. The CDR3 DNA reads TGTGCCAGCAGCCCTCGGGACAGGACATTGGGCAATCAGCCCCAGCATTTT. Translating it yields CASSPRDRTLGNQPQHF.

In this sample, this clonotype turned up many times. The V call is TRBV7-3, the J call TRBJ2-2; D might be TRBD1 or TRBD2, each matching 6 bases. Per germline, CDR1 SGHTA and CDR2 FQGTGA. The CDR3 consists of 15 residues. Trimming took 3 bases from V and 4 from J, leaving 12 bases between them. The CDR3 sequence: CASSFGGPGTGELFF. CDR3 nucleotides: TGTGCCAGCAGCTTTGGGGGGCCGGGCACCGGGGAGCTGTTTTTT.

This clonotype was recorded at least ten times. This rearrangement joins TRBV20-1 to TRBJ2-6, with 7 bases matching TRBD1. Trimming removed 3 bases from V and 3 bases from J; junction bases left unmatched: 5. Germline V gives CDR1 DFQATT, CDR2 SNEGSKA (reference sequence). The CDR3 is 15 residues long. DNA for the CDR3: TGCAGTGCTAGCCCCAGGGGGTTTGGGGCCAACGTCCTGACTTTC. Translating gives CSASPRGFGANVLTF.

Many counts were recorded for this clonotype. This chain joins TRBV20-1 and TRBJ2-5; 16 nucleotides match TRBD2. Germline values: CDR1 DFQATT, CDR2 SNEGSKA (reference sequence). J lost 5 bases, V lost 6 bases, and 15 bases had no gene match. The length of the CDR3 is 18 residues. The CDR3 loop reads CSANSPGTSGGAGETQYF. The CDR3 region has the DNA TGCAGTGCCAACTCCCCCGGGACTAGCGGGGGGGCCGGTGAGACCCAGTACTTC.

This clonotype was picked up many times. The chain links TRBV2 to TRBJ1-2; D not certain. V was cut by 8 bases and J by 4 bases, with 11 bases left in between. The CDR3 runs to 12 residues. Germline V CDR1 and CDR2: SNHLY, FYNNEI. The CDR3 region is CASGSSSYGYTF. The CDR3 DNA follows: TGTGCCAGCGGCAGCAGCAGCTATGGCTACACCTTC.

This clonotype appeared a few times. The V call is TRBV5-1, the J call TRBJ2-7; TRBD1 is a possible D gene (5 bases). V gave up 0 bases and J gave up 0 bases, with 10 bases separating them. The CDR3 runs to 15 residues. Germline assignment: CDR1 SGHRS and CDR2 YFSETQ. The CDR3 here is CASSLAGALSYEQYF. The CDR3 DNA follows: TGCGCCAGCAGCTTGGCTGGGGCACTCTCCTACGAGCAGTACTTC.

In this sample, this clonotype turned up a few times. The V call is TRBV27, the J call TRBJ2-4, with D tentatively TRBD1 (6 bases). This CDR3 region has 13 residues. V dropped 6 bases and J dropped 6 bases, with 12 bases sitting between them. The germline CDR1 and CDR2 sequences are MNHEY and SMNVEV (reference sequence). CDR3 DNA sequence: TGTGCCAGCAGCCCGGACAGATTAAACATTCAGTACTTC. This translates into CASSPDRLNIQYF.

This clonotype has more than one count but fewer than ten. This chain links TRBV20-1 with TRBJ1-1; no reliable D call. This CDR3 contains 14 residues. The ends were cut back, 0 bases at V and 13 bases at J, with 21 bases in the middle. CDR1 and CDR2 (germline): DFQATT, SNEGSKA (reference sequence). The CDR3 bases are TGCAGTGCTAGAGATAATCGGCAGCCCCTTTATCTTTTCTTT. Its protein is CSARDNRQPLYLFF.

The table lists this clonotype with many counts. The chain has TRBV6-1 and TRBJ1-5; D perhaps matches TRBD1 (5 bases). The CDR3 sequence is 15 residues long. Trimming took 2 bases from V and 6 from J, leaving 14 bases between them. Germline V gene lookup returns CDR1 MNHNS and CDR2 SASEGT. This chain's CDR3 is CASSEREEGSQPQHF. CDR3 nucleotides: TGTGCCAGCAGTGAACGGGAGGAGGGGTCTCAGCCCCAGCATTTT.

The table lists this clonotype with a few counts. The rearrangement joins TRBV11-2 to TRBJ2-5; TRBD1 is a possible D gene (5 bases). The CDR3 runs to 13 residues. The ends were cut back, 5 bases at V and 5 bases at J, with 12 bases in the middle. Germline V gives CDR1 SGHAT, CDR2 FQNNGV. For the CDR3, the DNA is TGTGCCAGCAGCCCTCAGGGTGTCGAGACCCAGTACTTC. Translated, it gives CASSPQGVETQYF.

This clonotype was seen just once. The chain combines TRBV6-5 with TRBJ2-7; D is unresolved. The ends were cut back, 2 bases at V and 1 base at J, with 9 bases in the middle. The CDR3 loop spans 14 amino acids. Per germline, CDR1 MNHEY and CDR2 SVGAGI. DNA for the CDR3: TGTGCCAGCAGTTACCGGGCAGAATCCTACGAGCAGTACTTC. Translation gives CASSYRAESYEQYF.